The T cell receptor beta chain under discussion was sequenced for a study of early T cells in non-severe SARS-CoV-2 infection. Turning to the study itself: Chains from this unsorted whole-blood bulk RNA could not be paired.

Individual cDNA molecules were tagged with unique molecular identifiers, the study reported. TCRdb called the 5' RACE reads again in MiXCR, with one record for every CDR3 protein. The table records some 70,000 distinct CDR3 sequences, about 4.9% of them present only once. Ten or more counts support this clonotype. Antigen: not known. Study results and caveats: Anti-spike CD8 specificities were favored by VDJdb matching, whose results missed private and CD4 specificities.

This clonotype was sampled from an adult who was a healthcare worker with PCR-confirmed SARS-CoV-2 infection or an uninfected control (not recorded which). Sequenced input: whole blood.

In DNA form, the CDR3 reads TGTGCCAGCAGCTTAGAGGCCCAAGGGGGCTTCGCCAACACTGAAGCTTTCTTT. The encoded protein is CASSLEAQGGFANTEAFF. V and J are TRBV7-2 and TRBJ1-1; 7 bases agree with TRBD1. The CDR3 loop spans 18 amino acids. The ends lost 1 base at V and 2 bases at J; junction bases unmatched: 13. The V gene's germline CDR1 is SGHTA and CDR2 FQGNSA. Based on the CDR3 plus reference TRBV7-2 and TRBJ1-1, the full variable domain is GAGVSQSPSNKVTEKGKDVELRCDPISGHTALYWYRQSLGQGLEFLIYFQGNSAPDKSGLPSDRFSAERTGGSVSTLTIQRTQQEDSAVYLCASSLEAQGGFANTEAFFGQGTRLTVV.